This T cell receptor beta chain was retrieved from a study of T cells in localized non-small cell lung cancer. Study results and caveats: Turning up in adjacent lung were a median approximately 57 of the top 100 tumor clones. Increased T cell density in blood showed an association with longer overall survival. Uninvolved adjacent lung had higher T cell clonality than tumor and all other tissues.

The CDR3 spans 14 residues. CDR1 and CDR2 (germline): MDHEN, SYDVKM. V lost 6 bases to trimming and J lost 8 bases; unmatched junction nucleotides: 7. Points on this clone: Its antigen is as yet unknown.

This table comes from immunoSEQ multiplex PCR, and its TCRdb copy is limited to in-frame clones, with some not included. The sample has about 48,000 clones, roughly 80% seen once. The chain is built from TRBV28 and TRBJ1-1, with 12 bases fitting TRBD1. This receptor was identified in a man aged 35 to 69 with stage I squamous cell lung carcinoma. The material sequenced was peripheral blood, taken before any cancer treatment. This CDR3 reads CASRPGTGGLEAFF. The CDR3 nucleotides read TGTGCCAGCAGGCCCGGGACAGGGGGCTTAGAAGCTTTCTTT. The full variable domain, completed using reference TRBV28 and TRBJ1-1, is DVKVTQSSRYLVKRTGEKVFLECVQDMDHENMFWYRQDPGLGLRLIYFSYDVKMKEKGDIPEGYSVSREKKERFSLILESASTNQTSMYLCASRPGTGGLEAFFGQGTRLTVV.